These 27 T cell receptor beta chains were sequenced from one sample in a study of T cell changes during pregnancy in multiple sclerosis. Clones were read by immunoSEQ multiplex PCR, and TCRdb kept only the in-frame ones, dropping some. The data contain tens of thousands of clones, over 90% of them seen just once; the ten biggest clones take up around 0.84%. Sequenced material: peripheral blood, taken in the third trimester of pregnancy. These receptor sequences come from a female donor with multiple sclerosis, enrolled in a pregnancy study.

This chain joins TRBV4-1 and TRBJ1-1; D is ambiguous. The CDR3 has 14 amino acids. Trimming took 3 bases from V and 1 from J, leaving 9 bases between them. Germline V CDR1 and CDR2: MGHRA, YSYEKL. CDR3 region: CASSHLQRNTEAFF. The CDR3 region has the DNA TGCGCCAGCAGCCACTTACAGAGGAACACTGAAGCTTTCTTT.

The CDR3 loop is CASSVFGEEQFF. The CDR3 region has the DNA TGTGCCAGCAGCGTATTTGGGGAGGAGCAGTTCTTC. This chain joins TRBV14 and TRBJ2-1, with D possibly TRBD2 on 5 matching bases. Germline-derived CDR1 and CDR2 are SGHDN and FVKESK. The CDR3 contains 12 residues. Trimming stripped 5 bases from V and 10 bases from J, with 12 bases between.

The chain uses TRBV27 and TRBJ1-2; 7 nucleotides line up with TRBD1. This CDR3 is built from 15 residues. The junction had 8 bases not matched to a gene; V was cut back by 6 bases and J by 1 base. Germline-derived CDR1 and CDR2 are MNHEY and SMNVEV (reference sequence). The CDR3 DNA reads TGTGCCAGCAGCATGACAGGGTTAGGTAACTATGGCTACACCTTC. Amino acids: CASSMTGLGNYGYTF.

The genes are TRBV5-4 and TRBJ2-3; 9 positions match TRBD2. This CDR3 comprises 16 residues. V lost 4 bases and J lost 6; bases outside the gene matches: 12. Germline V gives CDR1 SGHNT, CDR2 YYREEE (reference sequence). The CDR3 DNA reads as TGTGCCAGCAGCCCACTCCGAGCGGGAGGAGCGGATACGCAGTATTTT. Translation: CASSPLRAGGADTQYF.

The gene calls are TRBV6-5 and TRBJ2-5; 7 nucleotides agree with TRBD2. J gave up 9 bases and V 5 bases, and 15 bases lay outside the gene matches. The CDR3 covers 15 residues. Germline V lookup: CDR1 MNHEY, CDR2 SVGAGI. CDR3 loop: CASSITFGARGAQYF. The CDR3 DNA is TGTGCCAGCAGTATCACCTTTGGAGCTCGGGGGGCCCAGTACTTC.

The chain links TRBV5-1 to TRBJ2-3, with 8 bases identical to TRBD2. V lost 4 bases and J lost 0; bases outside the gene matches: 10. The CDR3 is 17 amino acids. Germline CDR1 reads SGHRS; CDR2 reads YFSETQ. CDR3 bases: TGCGCCAGCAGCGAGAGCGGGGGTAAAATTAGCACAGATACGCAGTATTTT. This sequence encodes CASSESGGKISTDTQYF.

The chain employs TRBV29-1 and TRBJ2-1; perhaps TRBD2 as D (5 bases). The ends were cut back, 2 bases at V and 10 bases at J, with 18 bases in the middle. This CDR3 is built from 14 residues. Germline-derived CDR1 and CDR2 are SQVTM and ANQGSEA. CDR3 sequence reads: CSVEPRTRGWEQFF. The CDR3 nucleotides are TGCAGCGTTGAACCTCGAACTCGGGGTTGGGAGCAGTTCTTC.

The gene calls are TRBV5-6 and TRBJ2-5, with D possibly being TRBD2 (6 bases). CDR3 length equals 15 residues. Trimming removed 4 bases at V and 0 bases at J, with 13 bases between. Germline values: CDR1 SGHDT, CDR2 YYEEEE. The chain's CDR3 is CASSKPGVYQETQYF. CDR3 nucleotide sequence: TGTGCCAGCAGCAAGCCGGGAGTGTACCAAGAGACCCAGTACTTC.

The DNA for the CDR3 is TGTGCCAGCAGTGGAAGGGGGCAGGGATTGTATGAGCAGTTCTTC. Translation: CASSGRGQGLYEQFF. The genes are TRBV25-1 and TRBJ2-1; 7 bases are shared with TRBD1. Germline-derived CDR1 and CDR2 are MGHDK and SYGVNS. This CDR3 has 15 amino acids. V shed 4 bases, J shed 8 bases, and the junction held 11 bases outside the gene matches.

This chain uses TRBV5-1 with TRBJ2-3, with 7 bases that match TRBD1. The CDR3 is made up of 14 amino acids. The germline gives CDR1 SGHRS, CDR2 YFSETQ. Germline trimming cut 0 bases from V and 4 bases from J; bases unmatched to any gene: 2. The CDR3 bases are TGCGCCAGCAGCTTGGAACAGGGGCCAGATACGCAGTATTTT. This gives the protein CASSLEQGPDTQYF. The full variable domain, with the rest looked up from reference TRBV5-1 and TRBJ2-3, is KAGVTQTPRYLIKTRGQQVTLSCSPISGHRSVSWYQQTPGQGLQFLFEYFSETQRNKGNFPGRFSGRQFSNSRSEMNVSTLELGDSALYLCASSLEQGPDTQYFGPGTRLTVL.

This clone appeared once. V and J are TRBV7-8 and TRBJ1-1; possible D gene TRBD1, 5 bases. This CDR3 region has 13 residues. V dropped 4 bases and J dropped 3 bases, with 9 bases sitting between them. Germline CDR1 SGHVS, CDR2 FQNEAQ. CDR3 region: CASSSRGYTEAFF. For the CDR3, the DNA is TGTGCCAGCAGCTCTCGGGGGTACACTGAAGCTTTCTTT.

This clone has just one count. The chain combines TRBV14 with TRBJ1-4, with 9 bases that match TRBD1. V was pared by 2 bases and J by 6 bases, with 10 bases of the junction left unmatched. CDR1 and CDR2 (germline): SGHDN, FVKESK. The CDR3 consists of 17 residues. CDR3 DNA: TGTGCCAGCAGCCAAACCCGTCCGGGACAGGGCCATGAAAAACTGTTTTTT. Protein product: CASSQTRPGQGHEKLFF.

The chain joins TRBV5-1 to TRBJ2-2; 10 bases are a match to TRBD2. Unmatched junction bases numbered 5, after V lost 0 bases and J lost 6 bases. The CDR3 is 16 residues long. Germline-derived CDR1 and CDR2 are SGHRS and YFSETQ. The CDR3 protein is CASSLVSSGSSGELFF. DNA for the CDR3: TGCGCCAGCAGCTTGGTGTCTAGCGGGAGTTCCGGGGAGCTGTTTTTT.

This rearrangement joins TRBV5-1 to TRBJ2-4, with 7 bases matching TRBD1. The J segment lost 0 bases and the V segment lost 2 bases, leaving 14 bases of the junction unmatched. CDR3 length: 19 residues. The germline CDR1 and CDR2 sequences are SGHRS and YFSETQ. CDR3 residues: CASSFRTGTADRAKNIQYF. Here the CDR3 DNA reads TGCGCCAGCAGCTTTAGGACCGGGACAGCAGACCGAGCCAAAAACATTCAGTACTTC.

The genes are TRBV5-1 and TRBJ1-1; D not certain. Trimming cost V 0 bases and J 4 bases, with 13 bases left between them. This CDR3 contains 15 residues. Germline V gives CDR1 SGHRS, CDR2 YFSETQ. CDR3 sequence (DNA): TGCGCCAGCAGCTTGGAAGTAGGAGTGGCCACTGAAGCTTTCTTT. The encoded protein is CASSLEVGVATEAFF.

This chain uses TRBV5-4 with TRBJ1-4; D is uncertain. The CDR3 has 13 amino acids. Germline V lookup: CDR1 SGHNT, CDR2 YYREEE (reference sequence). The V gene lost 1 base and the J gene lost 3 bases, with 4 bases spanning the gap. DNA of the CDR3: TGTGCCAGCAGCTTGCCTCCTAATGAAAAACTGTTTTTT. Amino acids: CASSLPPNEKLFF. The entire variable domain, with the rest obtained from reference TRBV5-4 and TRBJ1-4, is as follows: ETGVTQSPTHLIKTRGQQVTLRCSSQSGHNTVSWYQQALGQGPQFIFQYYREEENGRGNFPPRFSGLQFPNYSSELNVNALELDDSALYLCASSLPPNEKLFFGSGTQLSVL.

The count of this clone is one. This chain connects TRBV7-9 to TRBJ2-5; TRBD1 might be the D (5 bases). V lost 1 base and J 4 bases, leaving 7 bases between the germline ends. The CDR3 covers 13 residues. In germline, CDR1 is SEHNR, CDR2 FQNEAQ (reference sequence). In DNA form, the CDR3 reads TGTGCCAGCAGCTTAGGGCAGGGAGAGACCCAGTACTTC. It codes for CASSLGQGETQYF.

The chain has TRBV4-1 and TRBJ2-2; possibly TRBD2 for D (6 bases). CDR3 length: 15 amino acids. The V and J ends lost 1 base and 4 bases respectively, with 10 bases between them. Germline CDR1 and CDR2: MGHRA and YSYEKL. The CDR3 DNA reads as TGCGCCAGCAGCCAAGTCGGGAGTGGCACCGGGGAGCTGTTTTTT. As protein: CASSQVGSGTGELFF.

V and J are TRBV5-1 and TRBJ2-7, with D possibly matching TRBD2 (5 bases). Germline CDR1 is SGHRS and CDR2 is YFSETQ. There are 12 residues in the CDR3. Deletions cut 5 bases from V and 2 bases from J, with 8 bases between. The CDR3 coding sequence is TGCGCCAGCAGGGAGGATGCCTACGAGCAGTACTTC. Translated: CASREDAYEQYF.

This chain uses TRBV29-1 with TRBJ2-7; 8 nucleotides line up with TRBD1. The CDR3 runs to 13 residues. Germline assignment: CDR1 SQVTM and CDR2 ANQGSEA. V shed 6 bases, J shed 1 base, and the junction held 5 bases outside the gene matches. CDR3 region: CSVGQAPSYEQYF. The CDR3 DNA reads TGCAGCGTGGGACAGGCGCCTTCCTACGAGCAGTACTTC.

V is TRBV27 and J is TRBJ2-7, with D possibly being TRBD1 (6 bases). V lost 5 bases and J 2 bases, leaving 13 bases between the germline ends. CDR1 and CDR2 (germline): MNHEY, SMNVEV (reference sequence). The CDR3 spans 14 residues. In nucleotides, the CDR3 is TGTGCCAGCAGTCCGAATGGGGACACCTACGAGCAGTACTTC. Amino acid sequence: CASSPNGDTYEQYF.

This chain connects TRBV4-1 to TRBJ1-4; 7 bases align to TRBD1. Germline CDR1 is MGHRA and CDR2 is YSYEKL. Trimming at V came to 4 bases and at J to 4 bases, leaving 9 bases not matched to a gene. The CDR3 is 16 residues long. CDR3 DNA: TGCGCCAGCAGCCTTTTTCCGGGACAGTTTAATGAAAAACTGTTTTTT. It specifies CASSLFPGQFNEKLFF.

The CDR3 DNA follows: TGTGCCTGGAGTGTTGGCGGGAGGGCCGGAGATACGCAGTATTTT. Amino acids: CAWSVGGRAGDTQYF. The chain has TRBV30 and TRBJ2-3; 9 bases match TRBD2. V lost 0 bases to trimming and J lost 5 bases; unmatched junction nucleotides: 6. Germline V CDR1 and CDR2: GTSNPN, SVGIG (reference sequence). The CDR3 extends over 15 amino acids.

The rearrangement joins TRBV27 to TRBJ1-2; 7 bases line up with TRBD1. Trimming took 6 bases from V and 4 from J; bases not matched to a gene: 8. This CDR3 spans 14 amino acids. From germline, CDR1 is MNHEY and CDR2 SMNVEV (reference sequence). The chain's CDR3 is CASSQNGQVYGYTF. The CDR3 DNA reads as TGTGCCAGCAGCCAAAACGGACAGGTCTATGGCTACACCTTC.

The rearrangement links TRBV7-9 to TRBJ1-1; D is perhaps TRBD1 (6 bases). CDR3 size: 13 residues. Trimming removed 5 bases at V and 7 bases at J, with 14 bases between. Germline CDR1 reads SEHNR; CDR2 reads FQNEAQ (reference sequence). The CDR3 sequence is CASSQEGEVEAFF. CDR3 DNA sequence: TGTGCCAGCAGCCAAGAGGGGGAAGTTGAAGCTTTCTTT. Full variable domain (outside the CDR3, taken from reference TRBV7-9 and TRBJ1-1): DTGVSQNPRHKITKRGQNVTFRCDPISEHNRLYWYRQTLGQGPEFLTYFQNEAQLEKSRLLSDRFSAERPKGSFSTLEIQRTEQGDSAMYLCASSQEGEVEAFFGQGTRLTVV.

The CDR3 DNA reads TGCGCCAGCAGCCAAGAGCTGACAGGGGGCACTGAAGCTTTCTTT. Translation gives CASSQELTGGTEAFF. The genes are TRBV4-1 and TRBJ1-1, with TRBD1 matching over 9 bases. The CDR3 is 15 residues long. Per germline, CDR1 MGHRA and CDR2 YSYEKL. Trimming removed 0 bases from V and 4 bases from J; junction bases left unmatched: 3.

The chain has TRBV19 and TRBJ2-7; 11 positions agree with TRBD2. The CDR3 extends over 16 amino acids. CDR1 is LNHDA, CDR2 SQIVND, per germline (reference sequence). The junction had 7 bases not matched to a gene; V was cut back by 1 base and J by 5 bases. Here the CDR3 DNA reads TGTGCCAGTAGTATAGGCAATAGCGGGAGGGTCCACGAGCAGTACTTC. Translation: CASSIGNSGRVHEQYF. The full variable domain, its missing parts supplied by reference TRBV19 and TRBJ2-7, is DGGITQSPKYLFRKEGQNVTLSCEQNLNHDAMYWYRQDPGQGLRLIYYSQIVNDFQKGDIAEGYSVSREKKESFPLTVTSAQKNPTAFYLCASSIGNSGRVHEQYFGPGTRLTVT.